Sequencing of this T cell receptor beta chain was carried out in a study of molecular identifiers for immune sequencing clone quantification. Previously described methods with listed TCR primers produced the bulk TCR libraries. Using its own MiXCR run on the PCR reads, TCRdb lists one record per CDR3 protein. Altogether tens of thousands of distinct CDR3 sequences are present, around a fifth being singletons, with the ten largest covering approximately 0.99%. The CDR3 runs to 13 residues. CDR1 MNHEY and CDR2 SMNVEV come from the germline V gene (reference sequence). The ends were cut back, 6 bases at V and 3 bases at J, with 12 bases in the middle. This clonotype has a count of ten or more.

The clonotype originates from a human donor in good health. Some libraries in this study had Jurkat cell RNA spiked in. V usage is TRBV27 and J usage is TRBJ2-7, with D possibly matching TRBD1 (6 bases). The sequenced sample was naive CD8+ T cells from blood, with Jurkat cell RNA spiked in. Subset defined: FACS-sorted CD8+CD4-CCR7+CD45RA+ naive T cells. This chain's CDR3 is CASRTSGVYEQYF. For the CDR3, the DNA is TGTGCCAGCAGAACTTCAGGGGTCTACGAGCAGTACTTC.